This TCR beta chain was identified during a study of blood T cell repertoires in COVID-19. Study information: There were acute and convalescent COVID-19 samples, and they came from the United States, Italy and Spain. T cells, B-cell-depleted T cells, or PBMCs provided the cDNA or gDNA that served as material.

Original data processing: Estimation of nucleated cell counts was performed using reference gene primer amplification. The assay was immunoSEQ multiplex PCR, and TCRdb's table has in-frame clones only and misses some. For V, J and clone size, that table is used; D and trimming come from the DNA. The sample records some 59,000 clones, roughly nine tenths being singletons. The CDR3 is made up of 16 amino acids. The junction had 11 bases not matched to a gene; V was cut back by 7 bases and J by 1 base. Per germline, CDR1 SGHRS and CDR2 YFSETQ. The V call is TRBV5-1, the J call TRBJ1-1, with 9 bases that match TRBD1. The specimen was peripheral blood. The source of this sequence is a man in his fifties with acute or convalescent COVID-19. The CDR3 region is CASGPGQGRENTEAFF. The CDR3 region has the DNA TGCGCCAGCGGGCCGGGACAGGGACGAGAGAACACTGAAGCTTTCTTT.